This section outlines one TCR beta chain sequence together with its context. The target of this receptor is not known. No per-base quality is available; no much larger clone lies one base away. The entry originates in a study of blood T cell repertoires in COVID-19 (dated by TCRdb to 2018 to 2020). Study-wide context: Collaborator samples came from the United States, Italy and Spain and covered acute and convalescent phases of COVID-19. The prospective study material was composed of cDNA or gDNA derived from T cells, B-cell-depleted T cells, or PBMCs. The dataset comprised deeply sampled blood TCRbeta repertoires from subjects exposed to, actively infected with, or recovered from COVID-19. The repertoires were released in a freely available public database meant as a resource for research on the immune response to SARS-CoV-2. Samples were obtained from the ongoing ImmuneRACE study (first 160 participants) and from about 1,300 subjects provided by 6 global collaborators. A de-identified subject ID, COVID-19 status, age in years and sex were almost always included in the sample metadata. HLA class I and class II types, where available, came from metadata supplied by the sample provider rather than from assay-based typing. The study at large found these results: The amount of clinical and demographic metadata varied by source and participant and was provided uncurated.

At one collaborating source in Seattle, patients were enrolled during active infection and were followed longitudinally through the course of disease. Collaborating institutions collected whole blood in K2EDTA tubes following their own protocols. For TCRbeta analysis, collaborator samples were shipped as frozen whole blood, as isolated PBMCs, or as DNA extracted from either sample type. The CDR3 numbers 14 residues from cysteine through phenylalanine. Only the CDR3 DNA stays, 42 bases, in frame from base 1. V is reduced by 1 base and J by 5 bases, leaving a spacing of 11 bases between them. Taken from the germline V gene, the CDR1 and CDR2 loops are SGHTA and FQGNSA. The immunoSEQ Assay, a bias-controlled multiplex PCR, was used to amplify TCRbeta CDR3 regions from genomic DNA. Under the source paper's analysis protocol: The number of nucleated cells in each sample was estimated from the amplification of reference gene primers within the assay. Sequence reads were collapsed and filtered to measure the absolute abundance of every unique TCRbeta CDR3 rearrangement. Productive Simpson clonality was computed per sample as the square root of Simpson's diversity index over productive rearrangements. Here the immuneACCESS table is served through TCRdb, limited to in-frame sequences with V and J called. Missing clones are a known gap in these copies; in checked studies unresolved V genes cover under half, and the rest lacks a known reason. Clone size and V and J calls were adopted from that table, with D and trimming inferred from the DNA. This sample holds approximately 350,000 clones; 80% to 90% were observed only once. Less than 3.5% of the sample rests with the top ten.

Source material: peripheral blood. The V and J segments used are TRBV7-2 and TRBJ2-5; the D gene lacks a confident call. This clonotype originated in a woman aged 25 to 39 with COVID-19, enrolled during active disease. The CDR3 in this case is CASSLEPHSETQYF. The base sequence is TGTGCCAGCAGCTTAGAGCCCCACTCGGAGACCCAGTACTTC.